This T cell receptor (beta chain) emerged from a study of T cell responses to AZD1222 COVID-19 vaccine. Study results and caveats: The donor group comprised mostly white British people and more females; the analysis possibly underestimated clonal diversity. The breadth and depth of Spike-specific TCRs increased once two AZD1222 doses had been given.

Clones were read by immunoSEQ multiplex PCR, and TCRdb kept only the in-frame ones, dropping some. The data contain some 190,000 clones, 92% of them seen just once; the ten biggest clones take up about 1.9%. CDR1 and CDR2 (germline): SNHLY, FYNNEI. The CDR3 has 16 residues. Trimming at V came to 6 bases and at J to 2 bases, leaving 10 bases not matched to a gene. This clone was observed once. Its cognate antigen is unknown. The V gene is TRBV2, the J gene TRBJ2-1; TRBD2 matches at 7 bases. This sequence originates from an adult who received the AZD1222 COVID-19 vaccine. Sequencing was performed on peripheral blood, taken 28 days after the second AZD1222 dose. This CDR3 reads CASSAFSAGAYNEQFF. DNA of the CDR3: TGTGCCAGCAGCGCGTTTTCGGCGGGAGCCTACAATGAGCAGTTCTTC.